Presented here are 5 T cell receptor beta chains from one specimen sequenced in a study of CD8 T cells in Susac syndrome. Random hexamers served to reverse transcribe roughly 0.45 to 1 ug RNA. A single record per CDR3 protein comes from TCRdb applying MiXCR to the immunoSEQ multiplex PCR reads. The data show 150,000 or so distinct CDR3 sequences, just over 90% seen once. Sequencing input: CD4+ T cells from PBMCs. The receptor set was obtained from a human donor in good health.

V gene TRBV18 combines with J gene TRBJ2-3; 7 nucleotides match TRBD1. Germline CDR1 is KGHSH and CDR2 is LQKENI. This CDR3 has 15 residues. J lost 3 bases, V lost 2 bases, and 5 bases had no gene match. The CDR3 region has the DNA TGTGCCAGCTCACCAAGACAGGGCGGGACAGATACGCAGTATTTT. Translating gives CASSPRQGGTDTQYF.

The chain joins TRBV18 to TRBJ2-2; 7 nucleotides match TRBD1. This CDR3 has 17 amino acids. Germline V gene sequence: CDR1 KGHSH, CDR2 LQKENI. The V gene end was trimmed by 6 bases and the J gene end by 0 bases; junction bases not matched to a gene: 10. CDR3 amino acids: CASSSQGVPANTGELFF. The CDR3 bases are TGTGCCAGCTCGTCTCAGGGGGTACCCGCGAACACCGGGGAGCTGTTTTTT.

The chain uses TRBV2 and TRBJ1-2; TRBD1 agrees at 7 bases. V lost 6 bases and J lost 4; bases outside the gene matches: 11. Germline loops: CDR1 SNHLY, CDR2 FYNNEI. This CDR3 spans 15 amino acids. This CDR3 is CASSDDRAPRYGYTF. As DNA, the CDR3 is TGTGCCAGCAGCGACGACAGGGCCCCCCGCTATGGCTACACCTTC.

CDR3 DNA sequence: TGTGCCAGCAGCCTGGGGCGGGGACTGCCGTATTTT. Translation: CASSLGRGLPYF. The rearrangement links TRBV11-2 to TRBJ2-3, with D tentatively TRBD2 (6 bases). Germline CDR1 reads SGHAT; CDR2 reads FQNNGV. The V and J ends lost 5 bases and 14 bases respectively, with 17 bases between them. The CDR3 covers 12 residues. The full variable domain, with the rest looked up from reference TRBV11-2 and TRBJ2-3, is EAGVAQSPRYKIIEKRQSVAFWCNPISGHATLYWYQQILGQGPKLLIQFQNNGVVDDSQLPKDRFSAERLKGVDSTLKIQPAKLEDSAVYLCASSLGRGLPYFGPGTRLTVL.

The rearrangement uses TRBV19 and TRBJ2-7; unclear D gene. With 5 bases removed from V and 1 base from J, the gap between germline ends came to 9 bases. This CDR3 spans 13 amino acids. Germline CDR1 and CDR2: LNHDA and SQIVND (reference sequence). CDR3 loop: CASSLPGSYEQYF. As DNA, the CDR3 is TGTGCCAGTAGTCTCCCGGGTTCCTACGAGCAGTACTTC. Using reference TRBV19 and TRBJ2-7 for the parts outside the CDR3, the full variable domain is DGGITQSPKYLFRKEGQNVTLSCEQNLNHDAMYWYRQDPGQGLRLIYYSQIVNDFQKGDIAEGYSVSREKKESFPLTVTSAQKNPTAFYLCASSLPGSYEQYFGPGTRLTVT.